This T cell receptor (beta chain) was recorded in a study of neurological immune-mediated disorders. V was pared by 3 bases and J by 2 bases, with 6 bases of the junction left unmatched. The CDR3 totals 15 residues. Germline CDR1 and CDR2: SGHRS and YFSETQ. This clonotype was seen repeatedly, ten times or more. Each CDR3 protein gets one entry after TCRdb re-called the 5' RACE reads with MiXCR. Among 15,000 to 20,000 distinct CDR3 sequences listed, 11% to 15% were seen once. J is TRBJ2-5 and V is TRBV5-1; 8 positions match TRBD1. The sample taken for sequencing was CD4+ T cells from blood. This clonotype was obtained from a woman aged 55-69 years with HTLV-1-associated myelopathy (HAM/TSP). In nucleotides, the CDR3 is TGCGCCAGCAGCTCTGGACAGGGCCCACAAGAGACCCAGTACTTC. Protein product: CASSSGQGPQETQYF.